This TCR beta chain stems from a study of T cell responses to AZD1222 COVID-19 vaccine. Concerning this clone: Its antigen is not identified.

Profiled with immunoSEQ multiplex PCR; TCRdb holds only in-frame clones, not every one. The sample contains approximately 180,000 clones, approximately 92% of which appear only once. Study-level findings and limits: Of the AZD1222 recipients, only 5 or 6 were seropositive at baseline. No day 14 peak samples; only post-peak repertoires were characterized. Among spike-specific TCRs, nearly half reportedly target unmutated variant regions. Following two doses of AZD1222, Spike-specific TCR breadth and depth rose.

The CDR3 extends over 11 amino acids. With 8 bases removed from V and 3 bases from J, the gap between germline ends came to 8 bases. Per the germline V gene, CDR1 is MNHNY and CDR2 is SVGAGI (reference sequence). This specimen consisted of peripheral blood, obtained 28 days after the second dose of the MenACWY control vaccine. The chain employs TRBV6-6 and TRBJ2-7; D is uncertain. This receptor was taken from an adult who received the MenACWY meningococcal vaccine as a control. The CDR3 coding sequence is TGTGCCAGCTCCGGTCTCTACGAGCAGTACTTC. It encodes CASSGLYEQYF.